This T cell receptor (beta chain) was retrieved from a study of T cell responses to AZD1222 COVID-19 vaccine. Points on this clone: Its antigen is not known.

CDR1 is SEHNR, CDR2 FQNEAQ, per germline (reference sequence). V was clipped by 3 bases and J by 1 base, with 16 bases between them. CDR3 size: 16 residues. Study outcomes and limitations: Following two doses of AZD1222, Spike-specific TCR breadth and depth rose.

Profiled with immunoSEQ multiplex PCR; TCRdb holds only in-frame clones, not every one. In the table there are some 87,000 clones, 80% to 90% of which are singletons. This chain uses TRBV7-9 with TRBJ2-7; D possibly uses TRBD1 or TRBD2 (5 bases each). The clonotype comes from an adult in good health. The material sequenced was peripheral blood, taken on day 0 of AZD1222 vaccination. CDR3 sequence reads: CASSFSVTGPSYEQYF. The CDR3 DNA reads TGTGCCAGCAGCTTCTCGGTGACGGGACCGTCCTACGAGCAGTACTTC.